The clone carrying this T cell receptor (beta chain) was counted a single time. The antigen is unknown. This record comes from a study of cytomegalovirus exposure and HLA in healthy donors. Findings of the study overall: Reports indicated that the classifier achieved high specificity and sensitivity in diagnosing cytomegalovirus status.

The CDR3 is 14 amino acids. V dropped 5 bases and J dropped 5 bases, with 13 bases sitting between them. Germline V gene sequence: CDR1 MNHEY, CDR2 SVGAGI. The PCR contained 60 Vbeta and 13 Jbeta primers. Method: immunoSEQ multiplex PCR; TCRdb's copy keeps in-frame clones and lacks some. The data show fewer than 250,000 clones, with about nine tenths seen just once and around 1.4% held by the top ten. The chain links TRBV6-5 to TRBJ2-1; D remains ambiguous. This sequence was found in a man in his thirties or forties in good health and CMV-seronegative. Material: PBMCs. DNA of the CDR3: TGTGCCAGCAGTCCTACAGACATACACAATGAGCAGTTCTTC. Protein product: CASSPTDIHNEQFF.